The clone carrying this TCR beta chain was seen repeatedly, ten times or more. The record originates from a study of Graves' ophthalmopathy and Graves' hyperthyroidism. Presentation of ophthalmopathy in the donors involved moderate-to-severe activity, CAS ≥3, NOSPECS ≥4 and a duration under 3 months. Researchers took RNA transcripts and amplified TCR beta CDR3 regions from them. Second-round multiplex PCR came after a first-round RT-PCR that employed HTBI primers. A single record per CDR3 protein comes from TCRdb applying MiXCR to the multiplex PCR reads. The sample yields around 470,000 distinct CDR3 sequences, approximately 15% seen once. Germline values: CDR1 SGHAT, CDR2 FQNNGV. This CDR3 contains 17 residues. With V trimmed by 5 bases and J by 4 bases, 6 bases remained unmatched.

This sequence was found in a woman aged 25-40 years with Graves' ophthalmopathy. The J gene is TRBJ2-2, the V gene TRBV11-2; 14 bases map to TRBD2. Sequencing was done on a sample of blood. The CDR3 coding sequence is TGTGCCAGCAGCCGGACTAGCGGGGGGCGGGGCACCGGGGAGCTGTTTTTT. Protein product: CASSRTSGGRGTGELFF. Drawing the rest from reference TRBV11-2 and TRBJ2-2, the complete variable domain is EAGVAQSPRYKIIEKRQSVAFWCNPISGHATLYWYQQILGQGPKLLIQFQNNGVVDDSQLPKDRFSAERLKGVDSTLKIQPAKLEDSAVYLCASSRTSGGRGTGELFFGEGSRLTVL.